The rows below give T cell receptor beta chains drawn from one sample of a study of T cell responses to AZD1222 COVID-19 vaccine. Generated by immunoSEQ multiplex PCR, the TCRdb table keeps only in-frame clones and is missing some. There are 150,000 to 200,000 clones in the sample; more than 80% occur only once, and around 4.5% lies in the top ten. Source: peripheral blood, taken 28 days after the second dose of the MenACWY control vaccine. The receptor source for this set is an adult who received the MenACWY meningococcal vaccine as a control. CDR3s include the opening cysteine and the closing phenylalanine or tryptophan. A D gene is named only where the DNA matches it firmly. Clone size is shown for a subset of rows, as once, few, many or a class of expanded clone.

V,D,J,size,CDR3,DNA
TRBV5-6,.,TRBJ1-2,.,CASSSTVNYGYTF,TGTGCCAGCAGCTCGACGGTAAACTATGGCTACACCTTC
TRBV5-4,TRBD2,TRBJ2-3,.,CASSLGLAGVADTQYF,TGTGCCAGCAGCTTGGGCCTAGCGGGAGTGGCGGATACGCAGTATTTT
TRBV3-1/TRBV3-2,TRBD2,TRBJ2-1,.,CASSPSGAHNEQFF,TGTGCCAGCAGCCCTAGCGGGGCGCACAATGAGCAGTTCTTC
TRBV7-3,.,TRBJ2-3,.,CASSHGSVDTDTQYF,TGTGCCAGCAGCCATGGTTCCGTTGACACAGATACGCAGTATTTT
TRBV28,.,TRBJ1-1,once,CASSPLATEAFF,TGTGCCAGCAGTCCGCTGGCCACTGAAGCTTTCTTT
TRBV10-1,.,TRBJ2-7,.,CASSEYTGSYEQYF,TGCGCCAGCAGTGAGTACACAGGCTCCTACGAGCAGTACTTC
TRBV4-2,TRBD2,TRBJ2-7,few,CASSLSDGTSGRKAYEQYF,TGTGCCAGCAGCCTCTCAGACGGGACTAGCGGGAGGAAAGCCTACGAGCAGTACTTC
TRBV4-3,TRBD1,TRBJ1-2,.,CASSHGTGVAYGYTF,TGCGCCAGCAGCCACGGGACAGGGGTGGCCTATGGCTACACCTTC
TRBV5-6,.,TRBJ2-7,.,CASSPRRATDEQYF,TGTGCCAGCAGCCCTCGGAGGGCTACGGATGAGCAGTACTTC
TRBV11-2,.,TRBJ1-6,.,CASSLEWGGDSPLHF,TGTGCCAGCAGCTTAGAATGGGGGGGGGACTCACCCCTCCACTTT
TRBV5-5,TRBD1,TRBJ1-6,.,CASTPRGTDNSPLHF,TGTGCCAGCACCCCTCGGGGGACAGATAATTCACCCCTCCACTTT
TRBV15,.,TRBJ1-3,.,CATSMPGRQTGNTIYF,TGTGCCACCAGCATGCCGGGACGGCAAACTGGAAACACCATATATTTT
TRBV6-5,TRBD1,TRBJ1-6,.,CAMTLSGTVNSPLHF,TGTGCCATGACATTATCCGGGACAGTTAATTCACCCCTCCACTTT
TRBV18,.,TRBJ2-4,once,CASSPTGLAKNIQYF,TGTGCCAGCTCACCAACGGGCCTAGCCAAAAACATTCAGTACTTC
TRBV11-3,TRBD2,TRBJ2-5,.,CASSAPGGAVYQETQYF,TGTGCCAGCAGCGCCCCGGGAGGGGCGGTGTACCAAGAGACCCAGTACTTC
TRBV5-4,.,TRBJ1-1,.,CASSWGNTEAFF,TGTGCCAGCAGCTGGGGGAACACTGAAGCTTTCTTT
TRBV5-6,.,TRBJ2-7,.,CASSAPLRLHLTYEQYF,TGTGCCAGCAGCGCCCCCCTACGGCTCCACTTGACCTACGAGCAGTACTTC
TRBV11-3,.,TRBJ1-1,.,CASSLRGDNTEAFF,TGTGCCAGCAGCCTTAGGGGGGATAACACTGAAGCTTTCTTT
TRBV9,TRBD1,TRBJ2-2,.,CASSPRPDRGYTGELFF,TGTGCCAGCAGCCCCCGACCGGACAGGGGGTACACCGGGGAGCTGTTTTTT
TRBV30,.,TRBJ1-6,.,CAWSGTTGPYNSPLHF,TGTGCCTGGAGTGGGACGACCGGACCCTATAATTCACCCCTCCACTTT
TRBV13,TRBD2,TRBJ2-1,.,CASSLGLVAGADEQFF,TGTGCCAGCAGCCTAGGGTTGGTAGCGGGGGCTGATGAGCAGTTCTTC
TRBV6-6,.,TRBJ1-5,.,CASRQTGDQPQHF,TGTGCCAGCAGACAGACTGGAGATCAGCCCCAGCATTTT
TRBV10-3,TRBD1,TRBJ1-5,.,CAISAGTGHQPQHF,TGTGCCATCAGCGCGGGGACAGGGCATCAGCCCCAGCATTTT
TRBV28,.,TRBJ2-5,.,CASGRTGKQETQYF,TGTGCCAGCGGGAGGACAGGAAAACAAGAGACCCAGTACTTC
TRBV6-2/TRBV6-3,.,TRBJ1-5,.,CASSWDGVNQPQHF,TGTGCCAGCAGTTGGGACGGAGTCAATCAGCCCCAGCATTTT
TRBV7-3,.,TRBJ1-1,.,CASSLVSGTTEAFF,TGTGCCAGCAGCTTAGTGTCAGGGACCACTGAAGCTTTCTTT
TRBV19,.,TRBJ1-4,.,CASSTLRKLFF,TGTGCCAGTAGTACTCTCAGGAAGCTGTTTTTT
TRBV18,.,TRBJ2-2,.,CASSSSLSGELFF,TGTGCCAGCTCATCTTCTCTATCCGGGGAGCTGTTTTTT
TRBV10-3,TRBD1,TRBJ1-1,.,CAISVMGQGTEAFF,TGTGCCATCAGTGTAATGGGACAGGGGACTGAAGCTTTCTTT
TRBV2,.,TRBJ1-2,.,CASSGGGKGYTF,TGTGCCAGCAGTGGTGGAGGGAAGGGCTACACCTTC
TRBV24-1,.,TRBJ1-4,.,CATSDDASNEKLFF,TGTGCCACCAGTGATGATGCGTCGAATGAAAAACTGTTTTTT
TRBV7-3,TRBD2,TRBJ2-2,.,CASSLTSGINTGELFF,TGTGCCAGCAGCTTAACTAGCGGGATAAACACCGGGGAGCTGTTTTTT
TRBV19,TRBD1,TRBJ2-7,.,CASSSTGGAYEQYF,TGTGCCAGTAGTTCGACAGGGGGGGCCTACGAGCAGTACTTC
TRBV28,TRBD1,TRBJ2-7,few,CASSLLRTGVDEQYF,TGTGCCAGCAGTTTATTGAGGACAGGGGTCGACGAGCAGTACTTC
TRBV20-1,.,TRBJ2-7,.,CSASRPLYEQYF,TGCAGTGCTAGTAGACCGCTCTACGAGCAGTACTTC
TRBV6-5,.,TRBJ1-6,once,CASSFGGPDNSPLHF,TGTGCCAGCAGTTTTGGAGGTCCTGATAATTCACCCCTCCACTTT
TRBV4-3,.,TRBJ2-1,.,CASSQVSGKNEQFF,TGCGCCAGCAGCCAAGTCTCCGGGAAGAATGAGCAGTTCTTC
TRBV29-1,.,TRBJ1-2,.,CSVRTGNYGYTF,TGCAGCGTACGGACCGGCAACTATGGCTACACCTTC
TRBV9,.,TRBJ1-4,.,CASSQRTNEKLFF,TGTGCCAGCAGCCAGAGAACTAATGAAAAACTGTTTTTT
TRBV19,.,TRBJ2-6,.,CASSTDLRLGTGANVLTF,TGTGCCAGTAGTACCGATCTACGGTTGGGTACCGGGGCCAACGTCCTGACTTTC
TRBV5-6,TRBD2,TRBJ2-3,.,CASSRDRLAGLDTQYF,TGTGCCAGCAGCCGGGATAGACTAGCGGGTTTAGATACGCAGTATTTT
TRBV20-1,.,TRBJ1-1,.,CSVLHGAEAFF,TGCAGTGTTCTACACGGAGCTGAAGCTTTCTTT
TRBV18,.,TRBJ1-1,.,CASSPLFSGANTEAFF,TGTGCCAGCTCACCACTTTTTTCAGGGGCTAACACTGAAGCTTTCTTT
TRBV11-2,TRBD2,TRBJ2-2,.,CASSLAFRREGFTGELFF,TGTGCCAGCAGCTTAGCTTTTCGGCGGGAGGGTTTCACCGGGGAGCTGTTTTTT
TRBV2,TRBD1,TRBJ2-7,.,CASGGQGRVSYEQYF,TGTGCCAGCGGCGGACAGGGAAGAGTCTCCTACGAGCAGTACTTC
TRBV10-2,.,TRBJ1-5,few,CASCSRANQPQHF,TGCGCCAGCTGTTCTCGGGCGAATCAGCCCCAGCATTTT
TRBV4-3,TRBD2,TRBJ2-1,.,CASSQGLAGNSYNEQFF,TGCGCCAGCAGCCAAGGCCTAGCGGGAAACTCCTACAATGAGCAGTTCTTC
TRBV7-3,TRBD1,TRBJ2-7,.,CASSQSGGYYEQYF,TGTGCCAGCAGCCAATCAGGGGGCTACTACGAGCAGTACTTC
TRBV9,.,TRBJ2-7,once,CASSVDVSYEQYF,TGTGCCAGCAGCGTAGATGTCTCCTACGAGCAGTACTTC
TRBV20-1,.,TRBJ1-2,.,CSARGGHGYTF,TGCAGTGCTAGAGGGGGCCATGGCTACACCTTC